The T cell receptor beta chain under discussion was sequenced for a study of control samples from healthy donors and cancer patients. This CDR3 comprises 17 residues. Data came from immunoSEQ multiplex PCR; TCRdb stores just in-frame clones and leaves some out. The sample includes roughly 180,000 clones, 80% to 95% of them seen just once. This clonotype was sampled from a woman in her thirties or forties in good health. The sequenced sample consisted of blood. The genes are TRBV21-1 and TRBJ2-1. TRBV21-1 is a pseudogene. The CDR3 region has the DNA TGTGCCAGCACCCCCCCAGGGGGGGCCCACTCCTACAATGAGCAGTTCTTC. Its translation: CASTPPGGAHSYNEQFF.